These 30 T cell receptor beta chains share one sample of origin, sequenced in a study of cytomegalovirus exposure and HLA in healthy donors. The PCR had 60 Vbeta and 13 Jbeta primers. Repertoires were generated with immunoSEQ multiplex PCR, while TCRdb's copy carries only in-frame clones and drops some. The sample contains some 170,000 clones, roughly four fifths of which appear only once. The sequencing input was PBMCs. These receptors all stem from a woman aged 50 to 60 in good health and CMV-seronegative.

V usage is TRBV6-5 and J usage is TRBJ1-2; 7 bases line up with TRBD1. Germline V gives CDR1 MNHEY, CDR2 SVGAGI. The CDR3 is 14 amino acids. V gave up 6 bases and J gave up 5 bases; unmatched junction bases: 9. This CDR3 is CASRSRQGRYGYTF. The CDR3 DNA reads TGTGCCAGCAGGTCGCGACAGGGACGTTATGGCTACACCTTC.

The chain recombines TRBV2 with TRBJ2-7; TRBD2 agrees at 11 bases. The trim removed 6 bases at V and 2 bases at J, leaving 3 bases unmatched. Germline loops: CDR1 SNHLY, CDR2 FYNNEI. This CDR3 spans 14 amino acids. The CDR3: CASRISGGAYEQYF. CDR3 DNA: TGTGCCAGCAGGATTAGCGGGGGGGCCTACGAGCAGTACTTC.

This chain joins TRBV11-3 and TRBJ2-5; D gene ambiguous. This CDR3 contains 13 residues. The V end was cut by 0 bases, the J end by 5 bases, with 7 bases between. The germline gives CDR1 SGHNT, CDR2 YENEEA. In DNA form, the CDR3 reads TGTGCCAGCAGCTTAGAGGTGGAGGAGACCCAGTACTTC. It yields the protein CASSLEVEETQYF.

The chain is built from TRBV7-2 and TRBJ1-2; TRBD1 matches 7 bases. The J segment lost 2 bases and the V segment lost 7 bases, leaving 4 bases of the junction unmatched. The CDR3 contains 13 residues. Germline CDR1 is SGHTA and CDR2 is FQGNSA. The CDR3 bases are TGTGCCAGCACCCAGGACAGGAACTATGGCTACACCTTC. This encodes CASTQDRNYGYTF.

The chain recombines TRBV10-3 with TRBJ2-6; 8 nucleotides line up with TRBD1. CDR1 and CDR2 (germline): ENHRY, SYGVKD. With 2 bases clipped from V and 2 bases from J, the junction kept 8 bases outside the gene matches. The CDR3 is 18 residues long. DNA for the CDR3: TGTGCCATCAGTGAGGCTGGACAGGGAAGACCTGGGGCCAACGTCCTGACTTTC. It codes for CAISEAGQGRPGANVLTF.

V gene TRBV5-6 combines with J gene TRBJ2-7; the match to TRBD1 covers 10 bases. The CDR3 has 15 amino acids. V trimming: 0 bases; J trimming: 5 bases; junction bases outside the gene matches: 5. Germline V gene lookup returns CDR1 SGHDT and CDR2 YYEEEE. CDR3 protein: CASSLAGTGADEQYF. The CDR3 nucleotides are TGTGCCAGCAGCTTGGCCGGGACAGGGGCCGACGAGCAGTACTTC.

This chain's CDR3 is CASSLASDSGYTF. As DNA, the CDR3 is TGTGCCAGCAGCTTAGCCTCAGACAGCGGCTACACCTTC. The chain recombines TRBV7-2 with TRBJ1-2; possibly TRBD1 for D (5 bases). The CDR3 consists of 13 residues. In germline, CDR1 is SGHTA, CDR2 FQGNSA. V was clipped by 0 bases and J by 8 bases, with 10 bases between them.

Written as DNA, the CDR3 is TGTGCCAGCAGCCCTGACAGGGCTAACACTGAAGCTTTCTTT. This gives the protein CASSPDRANTEAFF. This chain links TRBV11-1 with TRBJ1-1; 7 bases align to TRBD1. Trimming removed 5 bases from V and 2 bases from J; junction bases left unmatched: 5. Per germline, CDR1 SGHAT and CDR2 FQDESV (reference sequence). The CDR3 contains 14 residues.

The gene calls are TRBV19 and TRBJ1-2, with a weak D call TRBD1 (6 bases). The germline V gene encodes CDR1 LNHDA and CDR2 SQIVND (reference sequence). The V gene lost 3 bases and the J gene lost 7 bases, with 12 bases spanning the gap. This CDR3 has 13 residues. The CDR3 nucleotides are TGTGCCAGTAGTATCCAGGGGTTCAGTGGCTACACCTTC. Protein product: CASSIQGFSGYTF.

This CDR3 reads CASSPTHRGAGDEQYF. The CDR3 bases are TGTGCCAGCAGCCCCACTCACAGGGGCGCGGGCGACGAGCAGTACTTC. The chain links TRBV7-9 to TRBJ2-7; TRBD1 matches at 7 bases. CDR1 is SEHNR, CDR2 FQNEAQ, per germline (reference sequence). The CDR3 is made up of 16 amino acids. J lost 5 bases, V lost 5 bases, and 15 bases had no gene match.

J is TRBJ2-5 and V is TRBV2; D is unresolved. V was cut by 2 bases and J by 5 bases, with 6 bases left in between. Germline CDR1 SNHLY, CDR2 FYNNEI. The CDR3 extends over 12 amino acids. Written as DNA, the CDR3 is TGTGCCAGCAGTGAAAGTGCGGAGACCCAGTACTTC. Encoded protein: CASSESAETQYF.

The rearrangement links TRBV13 to TRBJ1-2, with D uncertain. Germline V gives CDR1 PRHDT, CDR2 FYEKMQ (reference sequence). The CDR3 sequence is 16 residues long. V lost 5 bases to trimming and J lost 3 bases, with 19 bases between them. The CDR3 is CASSPISTPPDYGYTF. CDR3 DNA sequence: TGTGCCAGCAGCCCGATAAGCACCCCCCCTGACTATGGCTACACCTTC.

The chain joins TRBV6-5 to TRBJ1-5; D uncertain. Trimming stripped 2 bases from V and 4 bases from J, with 6 bases between. The CDR3 length is 13 residues. Germline V gene lookup returns CDR1 MNHEY and CDR2 SVGAGI. The CDR3 loop is CASSYEANQPQHF. The CDR3 DNA follows: TGTGCCAGCAGTTACGAAGCAAATCAGCCCCAGCATTTT.

The rearrangement uses TRBV5-6 and TRBJ1-2; D unresolved. Germline V lookup: CDR1 SGHDT, CDR2 YYEEEE. The CDR3 spans 13 residues. V shed 5 bases and J shed 4 bases, with 12 bases lying between them. CDR3 coding DNA: TGTGCCAGCAGTTTCGACGAGGGCTATGGCTACACCTTC. It encodes CASSFDEGYGYTF.

V and J are TRBV7-3 and TRBJ2-7; 8 bases fit TRBD2. Germline V gene lookup returns CDR1 SGHTA and CDR2 FQGTGA. V shed 2 bases, J shed 0 bases, and the junction held 3 bases outside the gene matches. The CDR3 contains 15 residues. Written as DNA, the CDR3 is TGTGCCAGCAGCTTAGACGGGGGGGACTCCTACGAGCAGTACTTC. This gives the protein CASSLDGGDSYEQYF.

J is TRBJ2-5 and V is TRBV27; 8 nucleotides match TRBD2. The J call may be in error: the DNA end matches TRBJ2-7 better. The CDR3 spans 14 residues. Germline V gene data show CDR1 as MNHEY and CDR2 as SMNVEV (reference sequence). In nucleotides, the CDR3 is TGTGCCAGCAGCAGAGCGGGCGGGAGGTACGAGCAGTACTTC. Protein product: CASSRAGGRYEQYF.

This chain links TRBV4-3 with TRBJ2-5, with D tentatively TRBD1 (6 bases). Trimming removed 0 bases at V and 4 bases at J, with 12 bases between. The CDR3 is 15 amino acids. Germline V CDR1 and CDR2: LGHNA, YSLEER. DNA of the CDR3: TGCGCCAGCAGCCAAGATCTGGGGGCGGGAGAGACCCAGTACTTC. It yields the protein CASSQDLGAGETQYF.

In its sample, this clone was seen a few times. The genes are TRBV7-8 and TRBJ2-3; perhaps TRBD1 as D (6 bases). Per the germline V gene, CDR1 is SGHVS and CDR2 is FQNEAQ. This CDR3 has 15 amino acids. Trimming removed 5 bases at V and 4 bases at J, with 16 bases between. CDR3 nucleotide sequence: TGTGCCAGCAGCCCAGGAGGCAGGGGCGCAGATACGCAGTATTTT. Protein product: CASSPGGRGADTQYF.

The chain employs TRBV30 and TRBJ2-5; TRBD2 might be the D (5 bases). Trimming took off 0 bases at V and 5 bases at J, with 10 bases between the two ends. Germline V gene lookup returns CDR1 GTSNPN and CDR2 SVGIG (reference sequence). CDR3 length: 13 amino acids. In DNA, the CDR3 is TGTGCCTGGAGTGTAAGGTCGGGGGAGACCCAGTACTTC. This sequence encodes CAWSVRSGETQYF.

The chain has TRBV11-2 and TRBJ2-1, with no clear D. The germline V gene has CDR1 SGHAT and CDR2 FQNNGV. There are 12 residues in the CDR3. Trimming cost V 5 bases and J 8 bases, with 10 bases left between them. The CDR3 sequence: CASSVEFYEQFF. In DNA form, the CDR3 reads TGTGCCAGCAGCGTCGAGTTTTATGAGCAGTTCTTC.

The CDR3 bases are TGTGCCAGCTCCCCGACAGGGACGAACACTGAAGCTTTCTTT. It encodes CASSPTGTNTEAFF. V gene TRBV18 combines with J gene TRBJ1-1; 7 bases line up with TRBD1. With V trimmed by 6 bases and J by 1 base, 5 bases remained unmatched. Germline CDR1 reads KGHSH; CDR2 reads LQKENI. CDR3 length: 14 residues.

The CDR3 sequence: CASSFSQGSTEAFF. As DNA, the CDR3 is TGTGCCAGCAGTTTTTCGCAGGGGAGCACTGAAGCTTTCTTT. The chain links TRBV27 to TRBJ1-1, with TRBD1 as a possible D gene (6 bases). This CDR3 comprises 14 residues. V gave up 3 bases and J gave up 4 bases, with 12 bases separating them. Germline V CDR1 and CDR2: MNHEY, SMNVEV (reference sequence).

The CDR3 protein is CASSAPPLAGGGTGELFF. Written as DNA, the CDR3 is TGTGCCAGCAGCGCCCCTCCGTTAGCGGGAGGTGGTACCGGGGAGCTGTTTTTT. The gene calls are TRBV5-4 and TRBJ2-2; TRBD2 aligns across 10 bases. Germline V lookup: CDR1 SGHNT, CDR2 YYREEE (reference sequence). V dropped 4 bases and J dropped 5; count of bases not matched to a gene: 14. The CDR3 totals 18 residues.

The chain carries TRBV7-2 and TRBJ2-5; D remains unclear. With 1 base removed from V and 1 base from J, the gap between germline ends came to 4 bases. The germline V gene has CDR1 SGHTA and CDR2 FQGNSA. CDR3 length: 13 residues. The DNA for the CDR3 is TGTGCCAGCAGCTTAGGGCCCCAAGAGACCCAGTACTTC. Amino acid sequence: CASSLGPQETQYF.

The gene calls are TRBV27 and TRBJ2-2; 7 nucleotides line up with TRBD1. Trimming at V came to 3 bases and at J to 3 bases, leaving 10 bases not matched to a gene. Germline CDR1 is MNHEY and CDR2 is SMNVEV (reference sequence). CDR3 size: 17 residues. The CDR3 region has the DNA TGTGCCAGCAGTTTCGACAGGGAGATCCTAGACACCGGGGAGCTGTTTTTT. Translated: CASSFDREILDTGELFF.

The genes are TRBV5-4 and TRBJ2-1; the D gene is possibly TRBD1 (6 bases). The CDR3 is made up of 15 amino acids. The ends were cut back, 4 bases at V and 0 bases at J, with 11 bases in the middle. Germline-derived CDR1 and CDR2 are SGHNT and YYREEE (reference sequence). The CDR3 DNA reads TGTGCCAGCAGCACCGACAGGAGCTCCTACAATGAGCAGTTCTTC. This codes for CASSTDRSSYNEQFF.

The chain is built from TRBV29-1 and TRBJ1-5; tentative D call: TRBD1 (5 bases). CDR3 length: 14 residues. V lost 4 bases and J 4 bases, leaving 14 bases between the germline ends. Looked up from germline, CDR1 is SQVTM and CDR2 is ANQGSEA. The CDR3 DNA follows: TGCAGCGTTGCGGGTGACAGACTTAATCAGCCCCAGCATTTT. The encoded protein is CSVAGDRLNQPQHF.

The chain employs TRBV4-1 and TRBJ2-7; perhaps TRBD2 as D (6 bases). V was clipped by 0 bases and J by 0 bases, with 12 bases between them. Germline V gene lookup returns CDR1 MGHRA and CDR2 YSYEKL. The CDR3 is 16 amino acids. CDR3 DNA: TGCGCCAGCAGCCAAGATAGGGGAGGACGCTCCTACGAGCAGTACTTC. It specifies CASSQDRGGRSYEQYF.

In DNA, the CDR3 is TGTGCCAGCAGCCAATCGGGTGTTAGCAATCAGCCCCAGCATTTT. Its protein product is CASSQSGVSNQPQHF. The chain combines TRBV25-1 with TRBJ1-5; the D is unclear. V was trimmed by 6 bases and J by 0 bases, leaving 12 bases between them. This CDR3 comprises 15 residues. Germline V gene lookup returns CDR1 MGHDK and CDR2 SYGVNS.

The J gene is TRBJ2-7, the V gene TRBV13, with 9 bases identical to TRBD2. Per the germline V gene, CDR1 is PRHDT and CDR2 is FYEKMQ (reference sequence). This CDR3 has 14 amino acids. The ends lost 3 bases at V and 6 bases at J; junction bases unmatched: 6. The CDR3 DNA reads TGTGCCAGCAGCTTGGCGGGAGGGCCCCGCGAGCAGTACTTC. Protein: CASSLAGGPREQYF.